This T cell receptor (beta chain) is drawn from a study of T-cell memory formation after mild COVID-19 (dated by TCRdb to 2020 to 2023). Broadly, across the study: TCR sequence clusters from the two donors were found to be largely donor specific. Two young, previously healthy adult volunteers made up the cohort, one male and one female. T-cell clones expanding and contracting after mild COVID-19 in two donors were tracked by longitudinal TCRalpha and TCRbeta repertoire sequencing. Results and caveats for the whole study, not just this receptor: Contracting CD4+ clones were located mainly in the CM and EM memory subsets, whereas CD8+ clones were found to be enriched in EMRA. SARS-CoV-2 specificity was not confirmed for the second-wave clones peaking on day 37. The study covered only a couple of mild cases, and larger cohorts including severe cases with pre-infection samples were considered necessary. Clones contracting from day 15 to 85 had balanced CD4/CD8 phenotypes, while a second wave expanding from day 15 to 37 was biased towards CD4+. Some responding clones were detected in pre-infection memory, which suggested that pre-existing cross-reactive memory T cells had joined the SARS-CoV-2 response.

This clonotype was seen more than once but under ten times. Its antigen has not been determined. Base qualities are not provided; no much larger clone lies one nucleotide away. Ficoll-Paque density gradient centrifugation was the method used to isolate PBMCs. Based on the germline V gene, the CDR1 and CDR2 sequences are SGDLS and YYNGEE. Counted from cysteine to phenylalanine, this CDR3 has 16 amino acids. The CDR3 DNA has 48 bases and is translated from base 1. V lost 3 bases and J lost 6 bases; the stretch between them is 20 bases long. Sequenced using an Illumina NovaSeq 6000. Using 5'RACE with constant-segment primers, TCRalpha and TCRbeta cDNA libraries were constructed, with sample barcodes and unique molecular identifiers added in the process. RNA was extracted from every sample with Trizol reagent. Libraries were amplified in two PCR steps, with a second sample barcode and Illumina TruSeq adapters added in the second step. Sequencing of libraries was performed on an Illumina NovaSeq with 2 x 150 bp paired-end reads. In the original analysis: Demultiplexing of reads and collapsing into UMI-guided consensus sequences were performed with migec v1.2.7. Using mixcr v2.1.11, the UMI consensuses were aligned to TRA and TRB V and J templates and assembled into clonotypes. Expanded or contracted clonotypes were those called significant by both edgeR and NoisET, with noise models trained on biological replicates. edgeR calls used a false discovery rate-adjusted p below 0.01 and a log2 fold-change threshold of 1. As an exploratory analysis of dynamics, max-normalized trajectories of the 1000 most abundant clonotypes were examined with PCA combined with hierarchical clustering. Each responding clone was given a CD4 or CD8 phenotype based on the CD4+ and CD8+ repertoires, which had been sequenced separately. TCRdb ran its own pipeline on the public reads, namely fastp trimming at Q25 and MiXCR clone calling, and kept in-frame beta chains. Each CDR3 protein appears once, grouped with its most common genes and DNA. TCRdb, not the original authors, processed these V and J calls. Here the sample has 300,000 to 350,000 distinct CDR3 sequences; approximately 19% occur a single time. The ten most abundant clones make up roughly 21% of the sample.

The sequence derives from a man aged 18 to 29 who had mild COVID-19 (a few samples of this study predate the infection). The sample titles of this study are shuffled in the database, so cell type and time point are left out; the donor was told from shared clones. Recombination joined TRBV9 with TRBJ2-3; the D segment could be TRBD2, given 6 matching bases. The sample was PBMCs or a T cell subset sorted from them (not recorded which). The DNA sequence is as follows: TGTGCCAGCAGCGAACTTCGCCGGGGGTTAGCGGATACGCAGTATTTT. Translated, it gives CASSELRRGLADTQYF. The full variable domain, with segments outside the CDR3 supplied by the reference TRBV9 and TRBJ2-3 proteins, appears as DSGVTQTPKHLITATGQRVTLRCSPRSGDLSVYWYQQSLDQGLQFLIQYYNGEERAKGNILERFSAQQFPDLHSELNLSSLELGDSALYFCASSELRRGLADTQYFGPGTRLTVL.